This entry concerns a single T cell receptor (beta chain). This sample is part of a study of T cell responses to AZD1222 COVID-19 vaccine. This CDR3 contains 11 residues. Germline CDR1 is MNHEY and CDR2 is SVGAGI. Trimming removed 6 bases from V and 8 bases from J, with 10 bases in between. The repertoire was sequenced with immunoSEQ multiplex PCR; TCRdb's copy has only in-frame clones and lacks some. Counted here are roughly 150,000 clones, around nine tenths occurring once; the ten biggest clones make up roughly 2%. This rearrangement joins TRBV6-5 to TRBJ1-1; a weak D match, TRBD1 (5 bases). The receptor was derived from an adult in good health. The sequenced sample was peripheral blood, obtained on day 0 of AZD1222 vaccination. The CDR3 DNA reads TGTGCCAGCAGCTCCGGGACCGAAGCTTTCTTT. Translating it yields CASSSGTEAFF.